This T cell receptor (beta chain) was recorded in a study of blood T cell repertoires in COVID-19. In the study overall: Nucleic acid was either cDNA or gDNA, and it came from T cells, B-cell-depleted T cells, or PBMCs.

Trimming cost V 7 bases and J 6 bases, with 27 bases left between them. This CDR3 has 18 residues. The germline V gene has CDR1 LNHDA and CDR2 SQIVND (reference sequence). Patients at the Seattle site were enrolled during active infection and followed longitudinally. Some clones are missing from TCRdb's copy, which holds only in-frame ones; the method was immunoSEQ multiplex PCR. The profile shows tens of thousands of clones, about nine tenths of them singletons. Material for sequencing was peripheral blood. The sequence was obtained from a man aged 40-50 years with COVID-19, enrolled during active disease. The genes are TRBV19 and TRBJ2-2; maybe TRBD1 (5 bases). As DNA, the CDR3 is TGTGCCAGTACCAAACCCCGATGGGTAGGGGAAATAGCCGGGGAGCTGTTTTTT. Encoded protein: CASTKPRWVGEIAGELFF. Looking up the rest from reference TRBV19 and TRBJ2-2 gives the full variable domain: DGGITQSPKYLFRKEGQNVTLSCEQNLNHDAMYWYRQDPGQGLRLIYYSQIVNDFQKGDIAEGYSVSREKKESFPLTVTSAQKNPTAFYLCASTKPRWVGEIAGELFFGEGSRLTVL.